This TCR beta chain was identified during a study of early T cells in non-severe SARS-CoV-2 infection. Overall study: The chains were unpaired, and the sequenced material was bulk RNA from unsorted whole blood. Study-level results: The matching step, a VDJdb search, favored anti-spike CD8 responses and missed private and CD4 specificities.

Deletions cut 5 bases from V and 10 bases from J, with 9 bases between. The CDR3 covers 11 residues. Points on this clonotype: The target antigen is unknown.

The library protocol tagged individual cDNA molecules with unique molecular identifiers. Using its own MiXCR run on the 5' RACE reads, TCRdb lists one record per CDR3 protein. The sample has 95,000 to 110,000 distinct CDR3 sequences; around 10% are singletons. The specimen sequenced was whole blood. The rearrangement links TRBV12-3 or TRBV12-4 to TRBJ2-1; D not certain. The TCR comes from an adult who was a healthcare worker with PCR-confirmed SARS-CoV-2 infection or an uninfected control (not recorded which). In DNA form, the CDR3 reads TGTGCCAGCAGTCCTCGAACCGAGCAGTTCTTC. It yields the protein CASSPRTEQFF.